Listed below are T cell receptor beta chains from one sample, sequenced in a study of cytomegalovirus exposure and HLA in healthy donors. Here immunoSEQ multiplex PCR was the method, and the copy in TCRdb shows in-frame clones only, minus some. In the table there are 150,000 to 200,000 clones, roughly 88% of which are singletons. What was sequenced was PBMCs. These receptor sequences come from a man between 18 and 35 years old in good health and CMV-seropositive. The CDR3 runs from the conserved cysteine through the conserved F or W. D genes are given only for firm matches. Some rows mark clone size as missing; the rest say once, few, many or name a class of expanded clone.

J gene: TRBJ2-1; D gene: TRBD2; V gene: TRBV7-8; clone size: NA; CDR3 protein: CASSFFGTSGYNEQFF; CDR3 DNA: TGTGCCAGCAGCTTCTTCGGGACTAGCGGGTACAATGAGCAGTTCTTC
J gene: TRBJ1-2; D gene: NA; V gene: TRBV6-6; clone size: NA; CDR3 protein: CASSYNSYGYTF; CDR3 DNA: TGTGCCAGCAGTTACAACAGCTATGGCTACACCTTC
J gene: TRBJ1-4; D gene: NA; V gene: TRBV5-1; clone size: NA; CDR3 protein: CASSLYQATNEKLFF; CDR3 DNA: TGCGCCAGCAGCTTGTATCAGGCAACTAATGAAAAACTGTTTTTT
J gene: TRBJ1-5; D gene: NA; V gene: TRBV7-2; clone size: NA; CDR3 protein: CASSLDINQPQHF; CDR3 DNA: TGTGCCAGCAGCTTGGACATCAATCAGCCCCAGCATTTT
J gene: TRBJ2-7; D gene: TRBD2; V gene: TRBV6-5; clone size: NA; CDR3 protein: CASTREGNYEQYF; CDR3 DNA: TGTGCCAGCACCCGGGAGGGAAACTACGAGCAGTACTTC
J gene: TRBJ2-5; D gene: TRBD1; V gene: TRBV15; clone size: NA; CDR3 protein: CATSPRDRGFETQYF; CDR3 DNA: TGTGCCACCAGCCCGAGGGACAGGGGCTTTGAGACCCAGTACTTC
J gene: TRBJ2-4; D gene: TRBD2; V gene: TRBV19; clone size: NA; CDR3 protein: CASTPRRVAGGRDIQYF; CDR3 DNA: TGTGCCAGTACCCCCCGCAGGGTAGCGGGGGGGCGGGACATTCAGTACTTC
J gene: TRBJ1-1; D gene: TRBD1; V gene: TRBV11-2; clone size: NA; CDR3 protein: CASSLGAQGVDTEAFF; CDR3 DNA: TGTGCCAGCAGCTTAGGGGCACAGGGGGTAGACACTGAAGCTTTCTTT
J gene: TRBJ2-5; D gene: NA; V gene: TRBV6-5; clone size: NA; CDR3 protein: CASSAKDSGQETQYF; CDR3 DNA: TGTGCCAGCAGTGCCAAGGATTCGGGCCAAGAGACCCAGTACTTC
J gene: TRBJ1-3; D gene: NA; V gene: TRBV5-4; clone size: NA; CDR3 protein: CASTYRGGGNTIYF; CDR3 DNA: TGTGCCAGCACTTATCGGGGGGGTGGAAACACCATATATTTT
J gene: TRBJ1-2; D gene: TRBD1; V gene: TRBV9; clone size: once; CDR3 protein: CASSGPGTGVGGYTF; CDR3 DNA: TGTGCCAGCAGCGGTCCCGGGACAGGGGTCGGTGGCTACACCTTC
J gene: TRBJ2-7; D gene: TRBD1; V gene: TRBV5-1; clone size: few; CDR3 protein: CASSLASGTGAGEQYF; CDR3 DNA: TGCGCCAGCAGCTTGGCTTCGGGGACAGGGGCCGGAGAGCAGTACTTC
J gene: TRBJ1-1; D gene: TRBD1; V gene: TRBV11-2; clone size: NA; CDR3 protein: CASSLDQDRAENTEAFF; CDR3 DNA: TGTGCCAGCAGCTTAGATCAAGACAGGGCAGAGAACACTGAAGCTTTCTTT
J gene: TRBJ2-3; D gene: NA; V gene: TRBV6-4; clone size: NA; CDR3 protein: CASSEFRGDTQYF; CDR3 DNA: TGTGCCAGCAGTGAGTTCCGGGGGGATACGCAGTATTTT
J gene: TRBJ1-2; D gene: NA; V gene: TRBV7-2; clone size: NA; CDR3 protein: CASSPGGGGNYGYTF; CDR3 DNA: TGTGCCAGCAGCCCGGGGGGCGGGGGTAACTATGGCTACACCTTC
J gene: TRBJ2-5; D gene: TRBD1; V gene: TRBV5-1; clone size: NA; CDR3 protein: CASSLDRGEETQYF; CDR3 DNA: TGCGCCAGCAGCTTGGACAGGGGAGAAGAGACCCAGTACTTC
J gene: TRBJ1-2; D gene: NA; V gene: TRBV6-1; clone size: once; CDR3 protein: CASSEGRGNYGYTF; CDR3 DNA: TGTGCCAGCAGTGAAGGAAGGGGCAACTATGGCTACACCTTC
J gene: TRBJ1-1; D gene: NA; V gene: TRBV6-4; clone size: NA; CDR3 protein: CASSGDFGRGRAFF; CDR3 DNA: TGTGCCAGCAGTGGAGATTTCGGCAGGGGTAGAGCTTTCTTT
J gene: TRBJ2-7; D gene: TRBD1; V gene: TRBV7-8; clone size: once; CDR3 protein: CASSLPGQSSYEQYF; CDR3 DNA: TGTGCCAGCAGCTTACCGGGACAGAGCTCCTACGAGCAGTACTTC
J gene: TRBJ2-2; D gene: NA; V gene: TRBV30; clone size: NA; CDR3 protein: CAWPAGGDANTGELFF; CDR3 DNA: TGTGCCTGGCCCGCCGGAGGGGACGCGAACACCGGGGAGCTGTTTTTT
J gene: TRBJ1-1; D gene: TRBD1; V gene: TRBV27; clone size: NA; CDR3 protein: CASSWGQQMTEAFF; CDR3 DNA: TGTGCCAGCAGTTGGGGACAGCAAATGACTGAAGCTTTCTTT
J gene: TRBJ2-3; D gene: NA; V gene: TRBV27; clone size: NA; CDR3 protein: CASSSLSIVADTQYF; CDR3 DNA: TGTGCCAGCAGTTCTTTGAGTATTGTCGCAGATACGCAGTATTTT
J gene: TRBJ2-3; D gene: TRBD2; V gene: TRBV5-1; clone size: NA; CDR3 protein: CASMASGGRTDTQYF; CDR3 DNA: TGCGCCAGCATGGCTAGCGGGGGCCGCACAGATACGCAGTATTTT
J gene: TRBJ2-7; D gene: NA; V gene: TRBV18; clone size: few; CDR3 protein: CASSPRAGSYEQYF; CDR3 DNA: TGTGCCAGCTCACCGAGGGCTGGGTCCTACGAGCAGTACTTC
J gene: TRBJ2-7; D gene: TRBD1; V gene: TRBV6-4; clone size: NA; CDR3 protein: CASSGTGEYEQYF; CDR3 DNA: TGTGCCAGCAGCGGGACAGGGGAATACGAGCAGTACTTC
J gene: TRBJ2-1; D gene: TRBD1; V gene: TRBV25-1; clone size: NA; CDR3 protein: CASSGRDRDHNEQLF; CDR3 DNA: TGTGCCAGCAGTGGCCGGGACAGAGACCACAATGAGCAGCTCTTC
J gene: TRBJ2-5; D gene: NA; V gene: TRBV19; clone size: NA; CDR3 protein: CASSPEGEAETQYF; CDR3 DNA: TGTGCCAGTAGTCCCGAAGGGGAGGCAGAGACCCAGTACTTC